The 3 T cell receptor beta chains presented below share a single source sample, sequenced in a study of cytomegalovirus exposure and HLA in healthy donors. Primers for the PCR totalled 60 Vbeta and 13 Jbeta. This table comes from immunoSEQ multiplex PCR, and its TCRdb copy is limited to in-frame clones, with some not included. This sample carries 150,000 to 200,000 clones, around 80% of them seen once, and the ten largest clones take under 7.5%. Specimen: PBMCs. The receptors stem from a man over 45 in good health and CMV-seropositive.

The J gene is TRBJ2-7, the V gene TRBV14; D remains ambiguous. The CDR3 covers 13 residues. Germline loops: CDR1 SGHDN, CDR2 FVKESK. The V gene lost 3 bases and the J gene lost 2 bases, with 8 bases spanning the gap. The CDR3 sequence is CASSHYTTYEQYF. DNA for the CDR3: TGTGCCAGCAGCCATTACACCACCTACGAGCAGTACTTC.

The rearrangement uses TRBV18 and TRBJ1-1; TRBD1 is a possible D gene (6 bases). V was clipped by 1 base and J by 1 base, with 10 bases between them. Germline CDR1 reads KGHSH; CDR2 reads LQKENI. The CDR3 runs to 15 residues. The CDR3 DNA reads TGTGCCAGCTCACCACAGAGGGGGGGGAACACTGAAGCTTTCTTT. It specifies CASSPQRGGNTEAFF.

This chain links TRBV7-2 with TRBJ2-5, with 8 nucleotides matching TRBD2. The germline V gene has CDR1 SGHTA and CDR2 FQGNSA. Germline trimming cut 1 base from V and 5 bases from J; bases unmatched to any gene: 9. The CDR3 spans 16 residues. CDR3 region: CASSLELSGSPETQYF. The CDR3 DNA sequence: TGTGCCAGCAGCTTAGAGTTGAGCGGGAGTCCGGAGACCCAGTACTTC. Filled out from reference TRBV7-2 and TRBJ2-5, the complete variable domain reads GAGVSQSPSNKVTEKGKDVELRCDPISGHTALYWYRQSLGQGLEFLIYFQGNSAPDKSGLPSDRFSAERTGGSVSTLTIQRTQQEDSAVYLCASSLELSGSPETQYFGPGTRLLVL.